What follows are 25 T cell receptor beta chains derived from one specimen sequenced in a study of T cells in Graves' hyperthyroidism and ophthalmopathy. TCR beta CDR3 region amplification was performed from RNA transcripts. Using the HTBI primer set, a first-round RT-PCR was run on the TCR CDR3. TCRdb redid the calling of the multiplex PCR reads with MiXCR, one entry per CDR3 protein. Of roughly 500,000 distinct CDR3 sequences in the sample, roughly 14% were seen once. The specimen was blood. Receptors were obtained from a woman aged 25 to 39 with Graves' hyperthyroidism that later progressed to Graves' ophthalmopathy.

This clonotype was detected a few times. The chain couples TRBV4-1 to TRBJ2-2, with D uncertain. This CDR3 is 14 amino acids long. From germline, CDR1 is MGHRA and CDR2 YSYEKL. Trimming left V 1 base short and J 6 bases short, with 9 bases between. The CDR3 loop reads CASSQVRSAGELFF. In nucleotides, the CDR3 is TGCGCCAGCAGCCAAGTAAGAAGTGCCGGGGAGCTGTTTTTT.

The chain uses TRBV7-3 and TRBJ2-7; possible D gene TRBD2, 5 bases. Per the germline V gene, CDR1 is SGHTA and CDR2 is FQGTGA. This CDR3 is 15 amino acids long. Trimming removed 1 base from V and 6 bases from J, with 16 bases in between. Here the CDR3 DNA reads TGTGCCAGCAGCTTAAGAGGGCTGGGTACCTGCGAGCAGTACTTC. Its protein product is CASSLRGLGTCEQYF.

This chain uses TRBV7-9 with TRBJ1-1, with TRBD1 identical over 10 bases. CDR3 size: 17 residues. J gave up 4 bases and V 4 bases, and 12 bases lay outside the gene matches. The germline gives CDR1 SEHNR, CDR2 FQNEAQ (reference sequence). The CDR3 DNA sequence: TGTGCCAGCAGCTGGCCCCCGAGACAGGGGGCCGTCACTGAAGCTTTCTTT. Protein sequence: CASSWPPRQGAVTEAFF. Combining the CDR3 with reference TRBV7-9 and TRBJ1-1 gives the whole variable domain DTGVSQNPRHKITKRGQNVTFRCDPISEHNRLYWYRQTLGQGPEFLTYFQNEAQLEKSRLLSDRFSAERPKGSFSTLEIQRTEQGDSAMYLCASSWPPRQGAVTEAFFGQGTRLTVV.

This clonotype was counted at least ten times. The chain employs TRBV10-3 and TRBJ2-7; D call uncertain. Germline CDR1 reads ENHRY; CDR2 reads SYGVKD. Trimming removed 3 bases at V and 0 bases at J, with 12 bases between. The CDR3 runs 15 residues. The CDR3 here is CAISERPPSSYEQYF. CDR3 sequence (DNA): TGTGCCATCAGTGAACGCCCGCCAAGCTCCTACGAGCAGTACTTC.

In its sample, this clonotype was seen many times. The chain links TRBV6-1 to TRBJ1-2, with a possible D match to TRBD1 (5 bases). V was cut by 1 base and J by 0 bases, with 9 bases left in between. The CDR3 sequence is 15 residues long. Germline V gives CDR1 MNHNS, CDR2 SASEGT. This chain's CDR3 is CASSEGGRTNYGYTF. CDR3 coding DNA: TGTGCCAGCAGTGAAGGGGGCCGTACTAACTATGGCTACACCTTC.

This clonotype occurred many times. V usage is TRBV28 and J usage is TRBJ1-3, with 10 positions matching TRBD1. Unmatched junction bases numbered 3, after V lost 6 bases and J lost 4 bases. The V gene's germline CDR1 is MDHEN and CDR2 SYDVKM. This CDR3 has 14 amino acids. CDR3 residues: CASRGQGLGNTIYF. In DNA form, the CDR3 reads TGTGCCAGCAGGGGACAGGGGCTCGGAAACACCATATATTTT. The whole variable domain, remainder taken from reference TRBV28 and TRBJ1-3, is DVKVTQSSRYLVKRTGEKVFLECVQDMDHENMFWYRQDPGLGLRLIYFSYDVKMKEKGDIPEGYSVSREKKERFSLILESASTNQTSMYLCASRGQGLGNTIYFGEGSWLTVV.

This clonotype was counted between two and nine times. Written as DNA, the CDR3 is TGTGCCAGCAGTTTAAGACAGGGGTGGGGCTACACCTTC. Translating gives CASSLRQGWGYTF. The chain has TRBV28 and TRBJ1-2, with 8 bases fitting TRBD1. V shed 2 bases and J 8 bases; nucleotides not matched to a gene: 4. This CDR3 spans 13 amino acids. The germline CDR1 and CDR2 sequences are MDHEN and SYDVKM.

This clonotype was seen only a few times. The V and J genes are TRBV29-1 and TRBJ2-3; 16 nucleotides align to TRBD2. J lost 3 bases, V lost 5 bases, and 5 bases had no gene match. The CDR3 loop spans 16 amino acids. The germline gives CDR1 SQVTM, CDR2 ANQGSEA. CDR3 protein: CSVKGLAGGPTDTQYF. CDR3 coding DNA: TGCAGCGTTAAGGGACTAGCGGGAGGGCCAACAGATACGCAGTATTTT.

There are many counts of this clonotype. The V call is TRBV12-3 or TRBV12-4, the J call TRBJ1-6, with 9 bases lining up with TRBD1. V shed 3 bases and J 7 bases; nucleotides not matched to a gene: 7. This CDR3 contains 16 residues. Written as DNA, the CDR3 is TGTGCCAGCAGTTTGACCGGGACAGGGCTAAATTCACCCCTCCACTTT. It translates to CASSLTGTGLNSPLHF.

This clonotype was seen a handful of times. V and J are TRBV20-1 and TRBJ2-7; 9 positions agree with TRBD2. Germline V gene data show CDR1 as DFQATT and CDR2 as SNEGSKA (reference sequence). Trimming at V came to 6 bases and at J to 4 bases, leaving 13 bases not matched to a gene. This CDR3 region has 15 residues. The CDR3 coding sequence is TGCAGTGCCCCCCCCCCTAGCGGGAATCAGTACGAGCAGTACTTC. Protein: CSAPPPSGNQYEQYF.

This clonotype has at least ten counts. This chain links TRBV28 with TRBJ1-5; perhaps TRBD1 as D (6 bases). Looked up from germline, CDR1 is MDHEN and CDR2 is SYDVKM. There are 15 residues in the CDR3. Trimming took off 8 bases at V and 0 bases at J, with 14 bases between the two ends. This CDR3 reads CASFTGIYSNQPQHF. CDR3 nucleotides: TGTGCCAGCTTTACAGGGATTTATAGCAATCAGCCCCAGCATTTT.

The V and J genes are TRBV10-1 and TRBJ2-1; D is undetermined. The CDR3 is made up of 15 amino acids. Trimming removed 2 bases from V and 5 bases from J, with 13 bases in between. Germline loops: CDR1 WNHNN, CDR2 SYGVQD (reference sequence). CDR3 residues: CASSEGVLDDNEQFF. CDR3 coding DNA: TGCGCCAGCAGTGAGGGGGTTCTAGATGACAATGAGCAGTTCTTC.

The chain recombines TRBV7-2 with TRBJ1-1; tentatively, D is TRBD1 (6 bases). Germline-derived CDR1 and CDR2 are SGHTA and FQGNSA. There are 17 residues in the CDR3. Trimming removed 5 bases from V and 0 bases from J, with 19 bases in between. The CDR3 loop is CASSRLPGGGMNTEAFF. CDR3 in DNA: TGTGCCAGCAGCCGCCTCCCGGGGGGCGGAATGAACACTGAAGCTTTCTTT. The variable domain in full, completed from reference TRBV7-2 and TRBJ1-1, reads GAGVSQSPSNKVTEKGKDVELRCDPISGHTALYWYRQSLGQGLEFLIYFQGNSAPDKSGLPSDRFSAERTGGSVSTLTIQRTQQEDSAVYLCASSRLPGGGMNTEAFFGQGTRLTVV.

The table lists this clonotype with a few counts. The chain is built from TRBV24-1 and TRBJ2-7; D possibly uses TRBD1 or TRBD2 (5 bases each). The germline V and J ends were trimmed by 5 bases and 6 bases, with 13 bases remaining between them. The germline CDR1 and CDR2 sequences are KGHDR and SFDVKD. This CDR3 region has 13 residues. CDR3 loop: CATSVGPGSEQYF. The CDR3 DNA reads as TGTGCCACCAGTGTCGGTCCAGGGAGCGAGCAGTACTTC.

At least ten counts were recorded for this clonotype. The CDR3 loop reads CAWRKRKYEQYF. In nucleotides, the CDR3 is TGTGCCTGGAGAAAGAGGAAGTACGAGCAGTACTTC. The chain has TRBV30 and TRBJ2-7, with D unclear. The germline CDR1 and CDR2 sequences are GTSNPN and SVGIG (reference sequence). V was clipped by 3 bases and J by 4 bases, with 10 bases between them. CDR3 length equals 12 residues.

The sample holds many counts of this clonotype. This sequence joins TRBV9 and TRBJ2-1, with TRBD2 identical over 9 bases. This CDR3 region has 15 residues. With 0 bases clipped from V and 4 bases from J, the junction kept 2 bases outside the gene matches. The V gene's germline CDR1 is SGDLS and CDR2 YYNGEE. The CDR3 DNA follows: TGTGCCAGCAGCGTAGGTAGCGGGGGTTACAATGAGCAGTTCTTC. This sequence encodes CASSVGSGGYNEQFF.

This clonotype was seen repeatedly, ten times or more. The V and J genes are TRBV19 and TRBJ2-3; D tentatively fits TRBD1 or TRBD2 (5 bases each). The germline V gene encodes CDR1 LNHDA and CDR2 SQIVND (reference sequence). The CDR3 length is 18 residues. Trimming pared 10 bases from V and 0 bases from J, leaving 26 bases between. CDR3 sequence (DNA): TGTGCCACCAACGCTCGGGGCACGGTCTCTACTAGCACAGATACGCAGTATTTT. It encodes CATNARGTVSTSTDTQYF. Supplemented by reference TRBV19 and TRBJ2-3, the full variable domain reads DGGITQSPKYLFRKEGQNVTLSCEQNLNHDAMYWYRQDPGQGLRLIYYSQIVNDFQKGDIAEGYSVSREKKESFPLTVTSAQKNPTAFYLCATNARGTVSTSTDTQYFGPGTRLTVL.

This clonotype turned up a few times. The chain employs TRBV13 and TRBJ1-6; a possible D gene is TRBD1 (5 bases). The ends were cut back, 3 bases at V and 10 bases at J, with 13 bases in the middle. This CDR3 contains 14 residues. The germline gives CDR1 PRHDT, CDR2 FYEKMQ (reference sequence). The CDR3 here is CASSFSVRGSPLHF. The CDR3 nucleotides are TGTGCCAGCAGCTTCAGTGTCCGGGGGTCACCCCTCCACTTT.

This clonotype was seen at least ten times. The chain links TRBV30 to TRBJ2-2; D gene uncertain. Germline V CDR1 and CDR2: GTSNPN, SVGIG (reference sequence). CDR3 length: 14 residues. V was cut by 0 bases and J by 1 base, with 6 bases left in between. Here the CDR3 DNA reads TGTGCCTGGAGTGTATTCGGGAACACCGGGGAGCTGTTTTTT. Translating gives CAWSVFGNTGELFF. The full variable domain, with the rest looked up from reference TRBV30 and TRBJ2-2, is SQTIHQWPATLVQPVGSPLSLECTVEGTSNPNLYWYRQAAGRGLQLLFYSVGIGQISSEVPQNLSASRPQDRQFILSSKKLLLSDSGFYLCAWSVFGNTGELFFGEGSRLTVL.

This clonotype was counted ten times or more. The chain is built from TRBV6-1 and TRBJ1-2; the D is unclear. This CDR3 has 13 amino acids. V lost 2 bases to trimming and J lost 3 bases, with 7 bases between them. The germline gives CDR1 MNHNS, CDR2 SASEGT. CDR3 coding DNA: TGTGCCAGCAGTGAAATAATAGACTATGGCTACACCTTC. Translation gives CASSEIIDYGYTF.

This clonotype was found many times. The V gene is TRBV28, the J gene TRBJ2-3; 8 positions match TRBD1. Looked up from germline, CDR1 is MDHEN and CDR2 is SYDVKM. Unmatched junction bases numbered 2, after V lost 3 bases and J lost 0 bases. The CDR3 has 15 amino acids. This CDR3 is CASSFGQGSTDTQYF. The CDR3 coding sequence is TGTGCCAGCAGTTTCGGACAGGGAAGCACAGATACGCAGTATTTT. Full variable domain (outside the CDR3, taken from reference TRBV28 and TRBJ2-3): DVKVTQSSRYLVKRTGEKVFLECVQDMDHENMFWYRQDPGLGLRLIYFSYDVKMKEKGDIPEGYSVSREKKERFSLILESASTNQTSMYLCASSFGQGSTDTQYFGPGTRLTVL.

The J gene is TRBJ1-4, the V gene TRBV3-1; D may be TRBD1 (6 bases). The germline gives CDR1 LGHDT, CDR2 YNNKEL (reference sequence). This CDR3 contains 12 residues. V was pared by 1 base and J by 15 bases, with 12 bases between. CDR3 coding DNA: TGTGCCAGCAGCCAAGGGGGACAAAGGGTGTTTTTT. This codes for CASSQGGQRVFF. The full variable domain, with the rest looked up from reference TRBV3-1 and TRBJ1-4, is DTAVSQTPKYLVTQMGNDKSIKCEQNLGHDTMYWYKQDSKKFLKIMFSYNNKELIINETVPNRFSPKSPDKAHLNLHINSLELGDSAVYFCASSQGGQRVFFGSGTQLSVL.

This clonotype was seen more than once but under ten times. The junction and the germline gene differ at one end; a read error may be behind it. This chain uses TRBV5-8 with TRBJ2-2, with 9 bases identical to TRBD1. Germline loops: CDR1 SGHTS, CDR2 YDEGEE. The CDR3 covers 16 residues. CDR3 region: CASSPRTGANTRELFF. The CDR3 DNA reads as TGTGCCAGCAGCCCTAGGACAGGGGCGAACACCAGGGAGCTGTTTTTT.

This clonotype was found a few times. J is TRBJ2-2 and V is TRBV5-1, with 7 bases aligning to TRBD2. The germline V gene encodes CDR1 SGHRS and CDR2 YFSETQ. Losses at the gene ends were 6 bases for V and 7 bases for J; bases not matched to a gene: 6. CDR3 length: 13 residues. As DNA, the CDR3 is TGCGCCAGCACCACCCCGGGGGGCGGGGAGCTGTTTTTT. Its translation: CASTTPGGGELFF.

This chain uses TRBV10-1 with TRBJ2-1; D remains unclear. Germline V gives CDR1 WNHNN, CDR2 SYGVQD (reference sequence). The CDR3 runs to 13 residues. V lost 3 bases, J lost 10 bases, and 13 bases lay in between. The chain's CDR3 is CASSDPPGWEQFF. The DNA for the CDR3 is TGCGCCAGCAGTGACCCCCCCGGGTGGGAGCAGTTCTTC.